Presented here are 17 T cell receptor beta chains from one specimen sequenced in a study of shared clonotypes between healthy human individuals. Libraries were prepared by immunoSEQ multiplex PCR; TCRdb keeps only in-frame clonotypes and omits some of them. Of some 2,500,000 clones in the sample, 90% to 95% were seen once. The sample consisted of naive CD4+ T cells from PBMCs. The subset denotes: CD45RA+ positively selected. The receptors originated from a man aged 18 to 35 in good health. Some clones in this sample may be carry-over from other donors' samples.

This rearrangement joins TRBV7-3 to TRBJ1-4; D gene uncertain. Trimming removed 0 bases from V and 7 bases from J, with 12 bases in between. This CDR3 is 15 amino acids long. Germline V gene sequence: CDR1 SGHTA, CDR2 FQGTGA. Written as DNA, the CDR3 is TGTGCCAGCAGCTTAACGGGTGGGGTAGCTGAAAAACTGTTTTTT. This codes for CASSLTGGVAEKLFF.

The rearrangement links TRBV5-8 to TRBJ1-2, with TRBD1 identical over 8 bases. Germline trimming cut 3 bases from V and 5 bases from J; bases unmatched to any gene: 3. CDR1 is SGHTS and CDR2 is YDEGEE in the germline V gene. The CDR3 extends over 13 amino acids. The CDR3 loop reads CASSSGQGYGYTF. The CDR3 DNA reads as TGTGCCAGCAGCTCAGGACAGGGATATGGCTACACCTTC.

The DNA of the CDR3 is TGTGCCAGCATCCGTGCGGGGGCGGCTAACTATGGCTACACCTTC. Protein product: CASIRAGAANYGYTF. The chain employs TRBV2 and TRBJ1-2; weak D call: TRBD1 (6 bases). This CDR3 comprises 15 residues. Germline-derived CDR1 and CDR2 are SNHLY and FYNNEI. The V and J ends lost 7 bases and 0 bases respectively, with 15 bases between them.

The rearrangement uses TRBV5-3 and TRBJ2-1; 11 bases are a match to TRBD2. TRBV5-3 is labeled an ORF, and its function is uncertain. After removal of 3 bases from V and 4 bases from J, the junction contained 9 bases not matched to a gene. The CDR3 extends over 17 amino acids. This CDR3 is CARSSNNGTSGYNEQFF. The CDR3 DNA is TGTGCCAGAAGCTCAAATAATGGGACTAGCGGTTACAATGAGCAGTTCTTC.

The rearrangement links TRBV7-8 to TRBJ2-7, with TRBD2 matching 14 bases. Germline loops: CDR1 SGHVS, CDR2 FQNEAQ. V shed 1 base and J 1 base; nucleotides not matched to a gene: 9. The CDR3 runs to 19 residues. The CDR3 region is CASSLGLPRLAGGSYEQYF. CDR3 in DNA: TGTGCCAGCAGCTTAGGTTTGCCGAGACTAGCGGGAGGGTCCTACGAGCAGTACTTC.

Worth noting for this clone: Other DNA sequences in the sample encode the same CDR3. V gene TRBV5-1 combines with J gene TRBJ2-1; no clear D gene. The CDR3 loop spans 13 amino acids. V dropped 0 bases and J dropped 3 bases, with 4 bases sitting between them. Per the germline V gene, CDR1 is SGHRS and CDR2 is YFSETQ. CDR3 coding DNA: TGCGCCAGCAGCTTGGACCGCTACAATGAGCAGTTCTTC. This gives the protein CASSLDRYNEQFF.

The V gene is TRBV28, the J gene TRBJ2-7; 11 bases are a match to TRBD1. Germline-derived CDR1 and CDR2 are MDHEN and SYDVKM. This CDR3 spans 15 amino acids. Trimming took 4 bases from V and 5 from J; bases not matched to a gene: 7. The CDR3: CASSSRDRGTDEQYF. The CDR3 DNA is TGTGCCAGCAGTTCGCGGGACAGGGGGACGGACGAGCAGTACTTC.

A word on this clone: Relative to the germline gene, one junction end is altered; a read error may explain this. The gene calls are TRBV28 and TRBJ2-7; D remains ambiguous. The V gene's germline CDR1 is MDHEN and CDR2 SYDVKM. The CDR3 is made up of 14 amino acids. DNA of the CDR3: TGTGCCAGCAGTTCTCCGGCCTCTTCCTTCGAGCAGTACTTC. It specifies CASSSPASSFEQYF.

The count of this clone is one. The V and J genes are TRBV2 and TRBJ2-3; TRBD1 matches at 9 bases. Germline V gene data show CDR1 as SNHLY and CDR2 as FYNNEI. The junction had 8 bases not matched to a gene; V was cut back by 2 bases and J by 2 bases. The length of the CDR3 is 17 residues. The CDR3 is CASSEPLGQGNTDTQYF. CDR3 nucleotide sequence: TGTGCCAGCAGTGAACCTCTGGGACAGGGCAACACAGATACGCAGTATTTT.

The chain couples TRBV5-4 to TRBJ1-3, with TRBD1 as a possible D gene (5 bases). This CDR3 has 16 amino acids. Looked up from germline, CDR1 is SGHNT and CDR2 is YYREEE (reference sequence). Deletions cut 0 bases from V and 0 bases from J, with 10 bases between. The CDR3 DNA reads TGTGCCAGCAGCTTGGGACAGAAAAGCTCTGGAAACACCATATATTTT. Translated, it gives CASSLGQKSSGNTIYF.

The chain employs TRBV4-1 and TRBJ2-4; 9 nucleotides match TRBD1. This CDR3 comprises 19 residues. Per germline, CDR1 MGHRA and CDR2 YSYEKL. Trimming cost V 2 bases and J 1 base; bases outside gene matches: 12. CDR3 in amino acids: CASSQNSGTGPEAKNIQYF. The CDR3, as DNA: TGCGCCAGCAGCCAAAATTCCGGGACAGGGCCGGAGGCCAAAAACATTCAGTACTTC.

The chain combines TRBV6-6 with TRBJ2-2, with a weak D call TRBD2 (5 bases). This CDR3 has 14 residues. Trimming took 7 bases from V and 1 from J, leaving 10 bases between them. Germline V CDR1 and CDR2: MNHNY, SVGAGI (reference sequence). The CDR3: CASTPRENTGELFF. The DNA of the CDR3 is TGTGCCAGCACTCCCCGGGAGAACACCGGGGAGCTGTTTTTT.

The chain links TRBV5-1 to TRBJ1-1; no firm D call. The CDR3 is 17 amino acids. CDR1 and CDR2 from the germline V gene are SGHRS and YFSETQ. V lost 0 bases to trimming and J lost 2 bases, with 17 bases between them. The CDR3 DNA reads TGCGCCAGCAGCTTGGATCACCGGGTCGATTTCAACACTGAAGCTTTCTTT. Its translation is CASSLDHRVDFNTEAFF.

This clone was detected only once. The chain combines TRBV28 with TRBJ2-1; the D gene is possibly TRBD2 (6 bases). Germline V CDR1 and CDR2: MDHEN, SYDVKM. Trimming took 10 bases from V and 5 from J, leaving 18 bases between them. The CDR3 sequence is 14 residues long. CDR3 sequence reads: CATLRSGDDNEQFF. Written as DNA, the CDR3 is TGTGCCACCTTAAGATCGGGAGACGACAATGAGCAGTTCTTC.

The chain has TRBV28 and TRBJ2-7; TRBD2 matches at 7 bases. Germline V gives CDR1 MDHEN, CDR2 SYDVKM. The CDR3 is made up of 15 amino acids. Germline trimming cut 3 bases from V and 7 bases from J; bases unmatched to any gene: 12. CDR3 amino acids: CASSLTGTWRGEQYF. The CDR3 DNA reads TGTGCCAGCAGTTTGACCGGGACTTGGCGGGGGGAGCAGTACTTC.

In this sample, this clone turned up once. At the DNA level, this CDR3 is encoded by other sequences in the same sample as well. The gene calls are TRBV29-1 and TRBJ1-2, with a possible D match to TRBD1 (5 bases). The V end lost 4 bases, the J end lost 1 base, and 7 bases lay between the germline ends. The CDR3 runs to 12 residues. From germline, CDR1 is SQVTM and CDR2 ANQGSEA. CDR3 sequence reads: CSVGGGNYGYTF. The CDR3, as DNA: TGCAGCGTTGGGGGGGGTAACTATGGCTACACCTTC.

V and J are TRBV15 and TRBJ2-3; the match to TRBD1 covers 11 bases. V shed 5 bases and J 1 base; nucleotides not matched to a gene: 5. The CDR3 is made up of 16 amino acids. Germline CDR1 and CDR2: LNHNV and YYDKDF (reference sequence). The CDR3 loop reads CATSVRTGGRTDTQYF. DNA for the CDR3: TGTGCCACCAGCGTACGGACAGGGGGCCGCACAGATACGCAGTATTTT.